This passage covers 30 T cell receptor beta chains from one sample sequenced in a study of monozygotic twins with inflammatory bowel disease. Reanalyzing the 5' RACE reads, TCRdb keeps one entry per CDR3 protein, without DNA. The ten top clones account for about 2.2%, within a sample of about 440,000 distinct CDR3 sequences. The specimen sequenced was blood. The receptors shown here come from a human donor with ulcerative colitis or Crohn's disease, or a healthy co-twin of an affected twin (not recorded which).

The chain joins TRBV6-2 or TRBV6-3 to TRBJ2-6. Germline CDR1 reads MNHEY; CDR2 reads SVGEGT. The CDR3 sequence is 18 residues long. The chain's CDR3 is CASSYGVGNLGGANVLTF.

The genes are TRBV28 and TRBJ2-1; TCRdb designates TRBD1, a call that cannot be tested without DNA. CDR3 length equals 14 residues. CDR1 and CDR2 (germline): MDHEN, SYDVKM. CDR3: CASSSGTGPNEQFF.

The chain joins TRBV20-1 to TRBJ1-1; there is no DNA to check the TCRdb D call of TRBD1. This CDR3 has 13 residues. Germline V lookup: CDR1 DFQATT, CDR2 SNEGSKA (reference sequence). The CDR3 protein is CSLSGRGGVGAFF.

This chain connects TRBV7-9 to TRBJ2-2; TCRdb returns TRBD2, unconfirmable since there is no DNA. CDR3 length: 13 residues. CDR1 SEHNR and CDR2 FQNEAQ come from the germline V gene (reference sequence). The CDR3 region is CASSNTSTGELFF.

J is TRBJ2-1 and V is TRBV14. The CDR3 length is 16 residues. Germline values: CDR1 SGHDN, CDR2 FVKESK. The CDR3 reads CASSQVQRDSYNEQFF.

The chain combines TRBV4-2 with TRBJ2-5; TCRdb names TRBD2, which stays unverified in the absence of DNA. CDR1 is LGHNA and CDR2 is YNFKEQ in the germline V gene. The CDR3 spans 16 residues. CDR3 loop: CASSQGGLAAGETQYF.

V gene TRBV7-2 combines with J gene TRBJ2-5; as DNA is missing, the TRBD2 call by TCRdb cannot be tested. The CDR3 sequence is 14 residues long. CDR1 and CDR2 from the germline V gene are SGHTA and FQGNSA. CDR3 region: CASSSRIGMATQYF.

This chain uses TRBV7-9 with TRBJ1-4; the TCRdb call, TRBD1, lacks DNA for checking. This CDR3 comprises 14 residues. Germline CDR1 reads SEHNR; CDR2 reads FQNEAQ (reference sequence). CDR3 in amino acids: CASSRDGPNEKLFF.

The rearrangement uses TRBV30 and TRBJ2-5; the D call from TCRdb, TRBD1, cannot be confirmed without DNA. The germline gives CDR1 GTSNPN, CDR2 SVGIG (reference sequence). The CDR3 runs 12 residues. CDR3 sequence reads: CAWSVRGETQYF.

The V call is TRBV27, the J call TRBJ2-2; there is no DNA to check the TCRdb D call of TRBD1. Looked up from germline, CDR1 is MNHEY and CDR2 is SMNVEV (reference sequence). The CDR3 totals 15 residues. CDR3 loop: CASSKTVYNTGELFF.

The chain has TRBV30 and TRBJ2-3; with no DNA, the TCRdb D assignment of TRBD1 cannot be verified. The length of the CDR3 is 14 residues. Germline V CDR1 and CDR2: GTSNPN, SVGIG (reference sequence). The CDR3 is CAWSVGGGGDTQYF.

The chain has TRBV5-6 and TRBJ1-2; as DNA is missing, the TRBD1 call by TCRdb cannot be tested. The CDR3 runs 14 residues. Germline V lookup: CDR1 SGHDT, CDR2 YYEEEE. CDR3: CASSLGGENYGYTF.

The chain is built from TRBV29-1 and TRBJ1-4; with no DNA, the TCRdb D assignment of TRBD1 cannot be verified. Per the germline V gene, CDR1 is SQVTM and CDR2 is ANQGSEA. There are 13 residues in the CDR3. CDR3 in amino acids: CSVPDRANEKLFF.

V is TRBV5-1 and J is TRBJ2-1. The CDR3 is made up of 16 amino acids. CDR1 is SGHRS and CDR2 is YFSETQ in the germline V gene. The CDR3 protein is CASQLGAGSSYNEQFF.

The chain is built from TRBV27 and TRBJ2-5. Per the germline V gene, CDR1 is MNHEY and CDR2 is SMNVEV (reference sequence). This CDR3 spans 13 amino acids. The CDR3 loop reads CASSMLYQETQYF.

The V and J genes are TRBV7-2 and TRBJ2-7. CDR1 is SGHTA and CDR2 is FQGNSA in the germline V gene. The CDR3 contains 15 residues. The CDR3 loop is CASSPMEIVIYEQYF.

The gene calls are TRBV3-1 and TRBJ1-1. CDR1 is LGHDT, CDR2 YNNKEL, per germline (reference sequence). The CDR3 sequence is 13 residues long. The chain's CDR3 is CASSRNVNTEAFF. The whole variable domain, remainder taken from reference TRBV3-1 and TRBJ1-1, is DTAVSQTPKYLVTQMGNDKSIKCEQNLGHDTMYWYKQDSKKFLKIMFSYNNKELIINETVPNRFSPKSPDKAHLNLHINSLELGDSAVYFCASSRNVNTEAFFGQGTRLTVV.

The gene calls are TRBV29-1 and TRBJ2-7. The CDR3 runs 11 residues. CDR1 and CDR2 from the germline V gene are SQVTM and ANQGSEA. CDR3 sequence reads: CSVVTTYEQYF.

This sequence joins TRBV6-1 and TRBJ2-7. The CDR3 runs to 14 residues. Looked up from germline, CDR1 is MNHNS and CDR2 is SASEGT. The CDR3: CAASWGSAYYEQYF.

The V call is TRBV5-4, the J call TRBJ2-7; TCRdb's D gene call, TRBD1, goes unchecked for lack of DNA. The germline gives CDR1 SGHNT, CDR2 YYREEE (reference sequence). The CDR3 consists of 13 residues. The CDR3 loop is CASGRDGSYEQYF.

V and J are TRBV3-1 and TRBJ2-1; as DNA is missing, the TRBD2 call by TCRdb cannot be tested. Germline CDR1 and CDR2: LGHDT and YNNKEL (reference sequence). This CDR3 comprises 17 residues. The CDR3 spells CASSQDPAGGAYNEQFF.

The chain is built from TRBV18 and TRBJ1-1; no DNA is available, so the TRBD1 call from TCRdb remains unchecked. This CDR3 has 13 amino acids. CDR1 is KGHSH, CDR2 LQKENI, per germline. CDR3 in amino acids: CAGTRDGGTEAFF.

The rearrangement uses TRBV6-1 and TRBJ2-1; without DNA, the TCRdb call of TRBD1 cannot be checked. The CDR3 runs 14 residues. From germline, CDR1 is MNHNS and CDR2 SASEGT. The CDR3 here is CASLWDRGNNEQFF.

V usage is TRBV9 and J usage is TRBJ2-1; TCRdb indicates TRBD1, and absent DNA this call remains unverified. The CDR3 consists of 14 residues. Germline V lookup: CDR1 SGDLS, CDR2 YYNGEE. CDR3 amino acids: CASSVVGQGAEQFF.

The chain combines TRBV6-1 with TRBJ2-1. This CDR3 is 11 amino acids long. The germline V gene encodes CDR1 MNHNS and CDR2 SASEGT. CDR3 loop: CATFSYNEQFF.

The chain joins TRBV15 to TRBJ2-4; the TRBD1 assignment by TCRdb is unverifiable without DNA. Germline CDR1 LNHNV, CDR2 YYDKDF (reference sequence). The CDR3 has 13 amino acids. The CDR3 reads CATSNGIKNIQYF.

This CDR3 reads CATSRADYNEQFF. The rearrangement joins TRBV15 to TRBJ2-1. This CDR3 spans 13 amino acids. CDR1 and CDR2 from the germline V gene are LNHNV and YYDKDF (reference sequence).

CDR3 protein: CASSQDLASNNYEKYF. The rearrangement joins TRBV4-3 to TRBJ2-7; TCRdb gives TRBD2 as the D gene, but with no DNA this cannot be confirmed. Germline values: CDR1 LGHNA, CDR2 YSLEER. This CDR3 region has 16 residues.

The chain joins TRBV19 to TRBJ2-2; TCRdb proposes TRBD2, but this gene call is untestable without DNA. This CDR3 comprises 17 residues. CDR1 LNHDA and CDR2 SQIVND come from the germline V gene (reference sequence). CDR3: CASSGLAGAVSTGELFF.

The chain links TRBV27 to TRBJ1-4. The CDR3 extends over 13 amino acids. Germline lookup yields CDR1 MNHEY and CDR2 SMNVEV (reference sequence). The CDR3 sequence: CASSSQLNEKLFF.